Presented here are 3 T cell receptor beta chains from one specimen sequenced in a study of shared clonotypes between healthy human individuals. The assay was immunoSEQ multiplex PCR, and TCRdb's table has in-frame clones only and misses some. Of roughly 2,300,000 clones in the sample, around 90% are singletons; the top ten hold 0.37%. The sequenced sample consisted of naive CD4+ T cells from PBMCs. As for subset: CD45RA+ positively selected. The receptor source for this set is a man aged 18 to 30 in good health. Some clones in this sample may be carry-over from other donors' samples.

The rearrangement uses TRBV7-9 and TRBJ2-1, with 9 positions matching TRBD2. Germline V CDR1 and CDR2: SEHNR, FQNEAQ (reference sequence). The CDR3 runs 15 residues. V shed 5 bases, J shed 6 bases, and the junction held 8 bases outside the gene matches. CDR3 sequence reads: CASSRGTSGLNEQFF. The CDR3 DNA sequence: TGTGCCAGCAGCCGTGGCACTAGCGGGCTCAATGAGCAGTTCTTC.

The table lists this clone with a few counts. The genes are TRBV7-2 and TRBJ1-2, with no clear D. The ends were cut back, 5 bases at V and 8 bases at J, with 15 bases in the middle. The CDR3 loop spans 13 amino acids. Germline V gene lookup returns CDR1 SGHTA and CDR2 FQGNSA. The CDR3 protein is CASSPAWTYGYTF. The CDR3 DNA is TGTGCCAGCAGCCCAGCATGGACGTACGGCTACACCTTC.

The CDR3 sequence is CASTHGAGDYNEQFF. Written as DNA, the CDR3 is TGTGCCAGCACTCACGGGGCGGGTGACTACAATGAGCAGTTCTTC. This chain joins TRBV27 and TRBJ2-1; either TRBD1 or TRBD2 may supply D (5 bases each). The CDR3 is 15 residues long. Trimming took off 7 bases at V and 3 bases at J, with 16 bases between the two ends. Germline V gene sequence: CDR1 MNHEY, CDR2 SMNVEV (reference sequence).